This TCR beta chain was profiled in a study of cytomegalovirus exposure and HLA in healthy donors. Some clones are missing from TCRdb's copy, which holds only in-frame ones; the method was immunoSEQ multiplex PCR. Here the sample spans around 230,000 clones, approximately 86% being singletons. V lost 1 base to trimming and J lost 9 bases, with 13 bases between them. The V gene's germline CDR1 is WSHSY and CDR2 SAAADI. The CDR3 consists of 14 residues. This receptor was taken from a woman aged 25 to 39 in good health and CMV-seropositive. The chain carries TRBV10-2 and TRBJ1-5; D gene unclear. The sample was PBMCs. CDR3 region: CASSEWAGNVPQHF. CDR3 nucleotide sequence: TGCGCCAGCAGTGAGTGGGCGGGGAATGTGCCCCAGCATTTT.